What follows are 27 T cell receptor beta chains derived from one specimen sequenced in a study of post-analysis software for immune sequencing data. Findings of the study overall: Relative to controls, patients had five TRBV segments at higher frequency, with TRBV5-6, TRBV5-1 and TRBV20-1 among these.

The antigens these receptors bind are not known. Every TCR beta cDNA library bore unique molecular identifiers. One entry per CDR3 protein, called by TCRdb with MiXCR from the PCR reads. The repertoire holds roughly 800,000 distinct CDR3 sequences, with 53% as singletons. The sequenced material came from blood. These receptors all come from a girl aged 10-17 years with multiple sclerosis.

The V and J genes are TRBV11-2 and TRBJ2-1, with 11 bases aligning to TRBD2. Looked up from germline, CDR1 is SGHAT and CDR2 is FQNNGV. This CDR3 comprises 16 residues. J gave up 8 bases and V 2 bases, and 8 bases lay outside the gene matches. This chain's CDR3 is CASSLIRASGGHEQFF. CDR3 bases: TGTGCCAGCAGCTTAATCAGAGCTAGCGGGGGGCATGAGCAGTTCTTC.

The table lists this clonotype with a few counts. The V gene is TRBV6-2 or TRBV6-3, the J gene TRBJ2-1, with a possible D match to TRBD2 (5 bases). V lost 2 bases and J lost 3, with 11 bases in between. CDR1 is MNHEY, CDR2 SVGEGT, per germline. The CDR3 loop spans 15 amino acids. This CDR3 is CASSYPPGIYNEQFF. CDR3 nucleotide sequence: TGTGCCAGCAGTTACCCCCCGGGGATCTACAATGAGCAGTTCTTC.

The chain is built from TRBV5-1 and TRBJ2-5; TRBD2 matches 13 bases. The better agreement between TRBJ2-7 and the DNA end casts doubt on the J call. The CDR3 is made up of 16 amino acids. Germline V lookup: CDR1 SGHRS, CDR2 YFSETQ. The CDR3 here is CASSSRGTSGNYEQYF. For the CDR3, the DNA is TGCGCCAGCAGCTCGCGAGGGACTAGCGGGAACTACGAGCAGTACTTC.

V usage is TRBV7-9 and J usage is TRBJ2-1, with TRBD2 matching 8 bases. The CDR3 contains 17 residues. The junction had 14 bases not matched to a gene; V was cut back by 5 bases and J by 5 bases. CDR1 SEHNR and CDR2 FQNEAQ come from the germline V gene (reference sequence). CDR3 bases: TGTGCCAGCAGCCCAAACGCGGTAGCGGGATTTAACAATGAGCAGTTCTTC. Encoded protein: CASSPNAVAGFNNEQFF.

J is TRBJ1-1 and V is TRBV5-1; tentative D call: TRBD1 (5 bases). CDR3 length: 14 residues. Trimming took off 7 bases at V and 1 base at J, with 14 bases between the two ends. Germline-derived CDR1 and CDR2 are SGHRS and YFSETQ. CDR3 protein: CASFLEGQNTEAFF. DNA for the CDR3: TGCGCCAGCTTTCTAGAGGGGCAGAACACTGAAGCTTTCTTT.

The V and J genes are TRBV11-2 and TRBJ2-7; D gene unclear. V was trimmed by 0 bases and J by 2 bases, leaving 11 bases between them. CDR1 SGHAT and CDR2 FQNNGV come from the germline V gene. CDR3 length equals 15 residues. The CDR3, as DNA: TGTGCCAGCAGCTTAGACGGAAGTAACACCTACGAGCAGTACTTC. Translating it yields CASSLDGSNTYEQYF.

The rearrangement links TRBV7-2 to TRBJ2-7; D gene uncertain. The germline V gene encodes CDR1 SGHTA and CDR2 FQGNSA. The CDR3 sequence is 15 residues long. V dropped 6 bases and J dropped 2 bases, with 17 bases sitting between them. The CDR3 bases are TGTGCCAGCAGTACCTCGGCAGGCCTACCCTACGAGCAGTACTTC. Protein sequence: CASSTSAGLPYEQYF.

The rearrangement joins TRBV6-5 to TRBJ2-1, with a tentative D call TRBD2 (5 bases). Germline CDR1 reads MNHEY; CDR2 reads SVGAGI. V shed 5 bases and J shed 4 bases, with 12 bases lying between them. This CDR3 comprises 14 residues. The CDR3 region is CASSVARTYNEQFF. DNA of the CDR3: TGTGCCAGCAGTGTAGCGAGAACATACAATGAGCAGTTCTTC.

This clonotype was counted a few times. This chain connects TRBV12-3 or TRBV12-4 to TRBJ2-3; D possibly matches TRBD1 or TRBD2 (5 bases each). V was shortened by 0 bases and J by 2 bases, with 12 bases between the two germline ends. The CDR3 is made up of 16 amino acids. CDR3 bases: TGTGCCAGCAGTTTAGCTTCCCGGGGCCTCACAGATACGCAGTATTTT. It specifies CASSLASRGLTDTQYF.

This sequence joins TRBV20-1 and TRBJ2-1; 13 bases line up with TRBD2. The junction had 12 bases not matched to a gene; V was cut back by 3 bases and J by 7 bases. From germline, CDR1 is DFQATT and CDR2 SNEGSKA (reference sequence). The CDR3 length is 17 residues. The CDR3 DNA follows: TGCAGTGCTAGCACCTGGACTAGCGGGAGTGTCTTAAATGAGCAGTTCTTC. Translation gives CSASTWTSGSVLNEQFF.

The chain employs TRBV2 and TRBJ2-3; no clear D. Germline V gene sequence: CDR1 SNHLY, CDR2 FYNNEI. V gave up 1 base and J gave up 2 bases, with 4 bases separating them. The CDR3 length is 13 residues. CDR3: CASSEGDTDTQYF. CDR3 DNA sequence: TGTGCCAGCAGTGAAGGGGACACAGATACGCAGTATTTT.

This chain uses TRBV29-1 with TRBJ1-4; the D is unclear. CDR1 is SQVTM, CDR2 ANQGSEA, per germline. The V end was cut by 5 bases, the J end by 8 bases, with 9 bases between. The CDR3 sequence is 11 residues long. The CDR3 coding sequence is TGCAGCGTTTTCCTACTGGAAAAACTGTTTTTT. It codes for CSVFLLEKLFF.

The chain couples TRBV11-2 to TRBJ2-1; 14 bases match TRBD2. V dropped 3 bases and J dropped 9; count of bases not matched to a gene: 7. The CDR3 has 16 amino acids. CDR1 is SGHAT and CDR2 is FQNNGV in the germline V gene. CDR3 sequence: CASSFGLAGGEGEQFF. The CDR3 nucleotides are TGTGCCAGCAGCTTCGGACTAGCGGGAGGTGAGGGTGAGCAGTTCTTC.

This clonotype was seen only a few times. V and J are TRBV12-3 or TRBV12-4 and TRBJ2-3, with 13 nucleotides matching TRBD2. The trim removed 4 bases at V and 0 bases at J, leaving 7 bases unmatched. The CDR3 is made up of 18 amino acids. CDR3 region: CASSSLAGGLSSTDTQYF. CDR3 nucleotide sequence: TGTGCCAGCAGTTCACTAGCGGGGGGGCTCTCGAGCACAGATACGCAGTATTTT.

This chain connects TRBV20-1 to TRBJ2-3, with D unclear. V lost 5 bases, J lost 2 bases, and 11 bases lay in between. The germline gives CDR1 DFQATT, CDR2 SNEGSKA (reference sequence). The CDR3 consists of 13 residues. The CDR3 nucleotides are TGCAGTGCTGTCCAAGAAATCACAGATACGCAGTATTTT. It codes for CSAVQEITDTQYF.

The V and J genes are TRBV7-9 and TRBJ2-1; a possible D gene is TRBD2 (5 bases). Germline lookup yields CDR1 SEHNR and CDR2 FQNEAQ (reference sequence). Deletions cut 0 bases from V and 6 bases from J, with 6 bases between. This CDR3 comprises 13 residues. The CDR3 region is CASSLATTNEQFF. The CDR3 DNA follows: TGTGCCAGCAGCTTAGCGACTACCAATGAGCAGTTCTTC.

This clonotype was seen more than once but under ten times. V usage is TRBV7-8 and J usage is TRBJ2-3; TRBD1 or TRBD2 may be the D gene (5 bases each). Trimming pared 1 base from V and 2 bases from J, leaving 19 bases between. CDR1 and CDR2 (germline): SGHVS, FQNEAQ. The CDR3 runs 18 residues. CDR3: CASSLGASWSGLTDTQYF. The CDR3 region has the DNA TGTGCCAGCAGCTTAGGGGCTAGCTGGTCGGGGCTCACAGATACGCAGTATTTT.

This clonotype showed up just a few times. This chain uses TRBV6-5 with TRBJ2-1, with D unresolved. This CDR3 has 14 residues. Looked up from germline, CDR1 is MNHEY and CDR2 is SVGAGI. Between the trimmed V and J ends, which lost 6 bases and 9 bases, there was a span of 18 bases. The CDR3 sequence is CASRGAPSGGEQFF. As DNA, the CDR3 is TGTGCCAGCAGGGGTGCACCGTCCGGTGGTGAGCAGTTCTTC.

This clonotype was counted between two and nine times. V is TRBV20-1 and J is TRBJ2-7; D is perhaps TRBD1 (7 bases). The CDR3 runs to 14 residues. CDR1 and CDR2 (germline): DFQATT, SNEGSKA (reference sequence). Trimming took 6 bases from V and 1 from J, leaving 16 bases between them. The CDR3 here is CSASRDSESYEQYF. The CDR3 DNA reads TGCAGTGCCTCGCGGGACAGCGAGTCCTACGAGCAGTACTTC.

This clonotype was detected only a few times. This chain connects TRBV5-6 to TRBJ2-6; no firm D call. The CDR3 is made up of 17 amino acids. Germline-derived CDR1 and CDR2 are SGHDT and YYEEEE. Trimming removed 0 bases at V and 0 bases at J, with 10 bases between. Written as DNA, the CDR3 is TGTGCCAGCAGCTTGGATCTAGGGAACTCTGGGGCCAACGTCCTGACTTTC. Amino acid sequence: CASSLDLGNSGANVLTF.

There are a few counts of this clonotype. The chain has TRBV27 and TRBJ1-5; weak D call: TRBD1 (6 bases). This CDR3 is built from 14 residues. V gave up 4 bases and J gave up 2 bases, with 9 bases separating them. Per germline, CDR1 MNHEY and CDR2 SMNVEV (reference sequence). The CDR3 region is CASSSPGGNQPQHF. CDR3 nucleotides: TGTGCCAGCAGTTCACCAGGGGGCAATCAGCCCCAGCATTTT.

In its sample, this clonotype was seen a few times. The chain carries TRBV7-6 and TRBJ2-6; 8 bases line up with TRBD2. The CDR3 is 18 amino acids. Germline loops: CDR1 SGHVS, CDR2 FNYEAQ. With 1 base clipped from V and 0 bases from J, the junction kept 5 bases outside the gene matches. DNA of the CDR3: TGTGCCAGCAGCTTAGGCGGGGGGTCCCTCTCTGGGGCCAACGTCCTGACTTTC. This encodes CASSLGGGSLSGANVLTF.

The rearrangement links TRBV27 to TRBJ1-6; the D is unclear. V was cut by 2 bases and J by 7 bases, with 9 bases left in between. The CDR3 loop spans 14 amino acids. Germline V CDR1 and CDR2: MNHEY, SMNVEV (reference sequence). The CDR3 protein is CASSLPRQNSPLHF. The DNA for the CDR3 is TGTGCCAGCAGTTTACCCAGGCAGAATTCACCCCTCCACTTT.

The rearrangement joins TRBV29-1 to TRBJ2-1; D uncertain. This CDR3 spans 12 amino acids. Germline V lookup: CDR1 SQVTM, CDR2 ANQGSEA. V gave up 6 bases and J gave up 0 bases, with 6 bases separating them. CDR3 in amino acids: CSVTSSYNEQFF. The CDR3 DNA follows: TGCAGCGTCACCAGCTCCTACAATGAGCAGTTCTTC.

This sequence joins TRBV29-1 and TRBJ1-1; maybe TRBD1 (6 bases). Germline V lookup: CDR1 SQVTM, CDR2 ANQGSEA. The CDR3 is 11 amino acids. V was cut by 4 bases and J by 7 bases, with 10 bases left in between. The CDR3 DNA reads TGCAGCGTTGTGGGGGCTAGTGAAGCTTTCTTT. This sequence encodes CSVVGASEAFF.

This clonotype was counted between two and nine times. V gene TRBV7-9 combines with J gene TRBJ2-5; 8 nucleotides line up with TRBD1. The CDR3 runs to 17 residues. V lost 4 bases to trimming and J lost 4 bases; unmatched junction nucleotides: 14. CDR1 is SEHNR, CDR2 FQNEAQ, per germline (reference sequence). As DNA, the CDR3 is TGTGCCAGCAGCTCCGGACAGGGTTCCCCTCCGGGAGAGACCCAGTACTTC. This sequence encodes CASSSGQGSPPGETQYF.

The CDR3 DNA is TGTGCCATCAGTCACCCGGGACAAGGGACCTACGAGCAGTACTTC. This encodes CAISHPGQGTYEQYF. The chain is built from TRBV10-3 and TRBJ2-7; TRBD1 is a possible D gene (6 bases). Trimming pared 5 bases from V and 2 bases from J, leaving 16 bases between. The CDR3 runs to 15 residues. Germline assignment: CDR1 ENHRY and CDR2 SYGVKD.